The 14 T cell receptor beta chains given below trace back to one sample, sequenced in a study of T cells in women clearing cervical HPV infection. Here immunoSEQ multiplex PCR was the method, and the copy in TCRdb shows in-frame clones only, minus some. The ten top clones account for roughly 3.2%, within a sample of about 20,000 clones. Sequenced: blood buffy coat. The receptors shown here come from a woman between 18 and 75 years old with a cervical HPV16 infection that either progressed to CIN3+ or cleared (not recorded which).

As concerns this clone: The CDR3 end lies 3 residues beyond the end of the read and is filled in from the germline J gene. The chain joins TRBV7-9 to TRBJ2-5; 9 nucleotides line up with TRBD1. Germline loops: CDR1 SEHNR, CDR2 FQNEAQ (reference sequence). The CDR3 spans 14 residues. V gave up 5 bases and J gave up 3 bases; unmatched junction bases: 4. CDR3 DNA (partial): TGTGCCAGCAGCCGGGACAGGGTTGAAGAGACC. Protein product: CASSRDRVEET. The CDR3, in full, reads CASSRDRVEETQYF.

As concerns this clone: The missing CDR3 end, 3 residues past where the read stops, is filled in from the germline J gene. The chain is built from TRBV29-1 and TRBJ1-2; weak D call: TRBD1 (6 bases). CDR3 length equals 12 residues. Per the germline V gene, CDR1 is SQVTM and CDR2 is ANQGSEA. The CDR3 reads CSVGDTGRGYTF. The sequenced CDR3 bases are TGCAGCGTTGGGGATACAGGGCGCGGC.

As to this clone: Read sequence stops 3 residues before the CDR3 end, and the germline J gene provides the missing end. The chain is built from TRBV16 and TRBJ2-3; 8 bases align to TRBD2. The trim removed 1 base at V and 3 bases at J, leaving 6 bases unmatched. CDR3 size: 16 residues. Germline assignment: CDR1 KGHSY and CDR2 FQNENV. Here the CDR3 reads CASSQWRGADTDTQYF. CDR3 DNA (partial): TGTGCCAGCAGCCAATGGCGGGGGGCGGATACAGATACG.

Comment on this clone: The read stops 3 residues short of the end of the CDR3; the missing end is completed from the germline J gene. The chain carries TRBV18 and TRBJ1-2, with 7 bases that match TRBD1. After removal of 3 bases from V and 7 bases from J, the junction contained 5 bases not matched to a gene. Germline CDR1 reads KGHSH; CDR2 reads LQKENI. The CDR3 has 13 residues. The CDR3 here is CASSPDRRSGYTF. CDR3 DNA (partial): TGTGCCAGCTCACCGGACAGGAGAAGTGGC.

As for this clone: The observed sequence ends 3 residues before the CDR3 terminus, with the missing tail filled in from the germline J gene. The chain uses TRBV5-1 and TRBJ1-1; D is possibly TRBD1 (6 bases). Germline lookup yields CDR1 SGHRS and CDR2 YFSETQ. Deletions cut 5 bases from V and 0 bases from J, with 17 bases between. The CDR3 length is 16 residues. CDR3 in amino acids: CASRGGGGGLNTEAFF. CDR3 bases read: TGCGCCAGCAGAGGGGGTGGGGGGGGGCTGAACACTGAA.

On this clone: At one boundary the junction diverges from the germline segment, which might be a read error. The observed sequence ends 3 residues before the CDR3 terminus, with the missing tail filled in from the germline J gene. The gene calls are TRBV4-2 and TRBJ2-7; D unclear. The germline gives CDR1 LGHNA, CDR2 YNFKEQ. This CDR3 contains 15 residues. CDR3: CASSPVGGLLYEQYF. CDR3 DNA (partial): TGCGCCAGCAGCCCTGTAGGTGGGCTACTCTACGAG.

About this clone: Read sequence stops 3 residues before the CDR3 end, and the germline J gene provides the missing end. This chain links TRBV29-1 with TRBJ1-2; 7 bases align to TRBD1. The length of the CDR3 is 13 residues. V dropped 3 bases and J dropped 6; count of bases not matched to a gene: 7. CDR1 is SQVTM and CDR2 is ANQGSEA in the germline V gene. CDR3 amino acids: CSVEKTGSDGYTF. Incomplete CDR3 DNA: TGCAGCGTTGAGAAGACAGGGTCTGATGGC. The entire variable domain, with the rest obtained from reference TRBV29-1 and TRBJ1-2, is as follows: SAVISQKPSRDICQRGTSLTIQCQVDSQVTMMFWYRQQPGQSLTLIATANQGSEATYESGFVIDKFPISRPNLTFSTLTVSNMSPEDSSIYLCSVEKTGSDGYTFGSGTRLTVV.

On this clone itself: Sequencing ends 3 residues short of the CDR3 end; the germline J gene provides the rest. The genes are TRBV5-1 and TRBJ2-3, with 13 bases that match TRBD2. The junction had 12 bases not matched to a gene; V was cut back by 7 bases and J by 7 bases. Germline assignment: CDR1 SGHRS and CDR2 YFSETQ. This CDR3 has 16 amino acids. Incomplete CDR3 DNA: TGCGCCAGCCCCACTAGCGGGGGGGCCCTTTCTCATACG. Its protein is CASPTSGGALSHT. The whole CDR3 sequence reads CASPTSGGALSHTQYF.

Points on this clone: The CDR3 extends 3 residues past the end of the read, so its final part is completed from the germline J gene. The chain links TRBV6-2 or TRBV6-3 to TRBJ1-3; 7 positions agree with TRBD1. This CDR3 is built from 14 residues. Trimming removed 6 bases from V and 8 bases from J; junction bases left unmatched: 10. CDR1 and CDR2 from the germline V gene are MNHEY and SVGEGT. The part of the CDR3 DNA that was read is TGTGCCAGCAGCCCCGACAGGGAGCGAGACACC. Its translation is CASSPDRERDT. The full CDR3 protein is CASSPDRERDTIYF.

The CDR3 bases that were read are TGTGCCAGCACCGTACTAGATATCCAAGAGACC. It codes for CASTVLDIQET. In full, the CDR3 is CASTVLDIQETQYF. The chain joins TRBV12-3 or TRBV12-4 to TRBJ2-5, with D perhaps matching TRBD2 (5 bases). The read ends 3 residues before the CDR3 terminus; that terminus is restored from the germline J gene. This CDR3 is 14 amino acids long. Between the trimmed V and J ends, which lost 7 bases and 1 base, there was a span of 13 bases.

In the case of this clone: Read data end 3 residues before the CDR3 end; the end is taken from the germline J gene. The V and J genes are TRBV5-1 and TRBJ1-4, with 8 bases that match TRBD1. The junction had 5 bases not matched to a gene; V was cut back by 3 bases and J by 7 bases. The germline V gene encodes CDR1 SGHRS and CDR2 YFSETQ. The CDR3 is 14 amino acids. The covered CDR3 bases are TGCGCCAGCAGCTCAGGGGGCATGAGTGAAAAA. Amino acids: CASSSGGMSEK. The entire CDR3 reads CASSSGGMSEKLFF.

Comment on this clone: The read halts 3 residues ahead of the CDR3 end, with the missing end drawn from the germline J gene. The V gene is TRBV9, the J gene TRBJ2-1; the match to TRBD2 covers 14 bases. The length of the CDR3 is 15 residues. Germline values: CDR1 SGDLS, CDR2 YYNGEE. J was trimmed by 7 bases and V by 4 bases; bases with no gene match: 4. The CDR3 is CASSSTSGGANEQFF. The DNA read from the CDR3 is TGTGCCAGCAGCTCGACTAGCGGGGGGGCGAATGAG.

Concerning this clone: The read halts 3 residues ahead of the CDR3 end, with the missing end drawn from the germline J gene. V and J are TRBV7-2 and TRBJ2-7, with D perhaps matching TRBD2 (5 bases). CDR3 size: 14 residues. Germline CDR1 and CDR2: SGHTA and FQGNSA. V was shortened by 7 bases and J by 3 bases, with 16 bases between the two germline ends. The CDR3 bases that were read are TGTGCCAGCAATCGAGGTGGCAGCGGCTACGAG. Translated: CASNRGGSGYE. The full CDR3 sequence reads CASNRGGSGYEQYF.

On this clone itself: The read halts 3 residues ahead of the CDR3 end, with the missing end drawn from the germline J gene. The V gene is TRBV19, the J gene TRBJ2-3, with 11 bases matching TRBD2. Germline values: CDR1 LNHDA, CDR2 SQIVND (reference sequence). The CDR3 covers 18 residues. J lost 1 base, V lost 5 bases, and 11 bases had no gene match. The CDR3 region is CASSLLAGASGRTDTQYF. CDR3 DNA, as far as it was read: TGTGCCAGTAGTTTACTAGCGGGGGCCTCTGGCCGCACAGATACG.